These 2 T cell receptor beta chains share one sample of origin, sequenced in a study of Ad26.COV2.S vaccination and SARS-CoV-2 variants. Sequencing was performed with immunoSEQ multiplex PCR; in TCRdb, only in-frame clones are kept and a portion is missing. Among around 300,000 clones listed, roughly nine tenths were seen once. Documented treatment: 15 to 20 received Ad26.COV2.S at low or high dose, single or two shots; roughly five received placebo; per-sample allocation not given. On day 63 after the first injection, vaccine and placebo recipients gave samples. This specimen consisted of peripheral blood, obtained in a trial of Ad26.COV2.S vaccine versus placebo. The source is a person between 18 and 59 years old who received the Ad26.COV2.S COVID-19 vaccine or a placebo.

The genes are TRBV9 and TRBJ2-1; TRBD2 matches 7 bases. Germline CDR1 and CDR2: SGDLS and YYNGEE. The V and J ends lost 0 bases and 8 bases, in that order; junction bases with no gene match: 11. The CDR3 contains 16 residues. The CDR3: CASSVDGLAESDEQFF. In nucleotides, the CDR3 is TGTGCCAGCAGCGTAGATGGGCTAGCGGAGAGCGATGAGCAGTTCTTC.

The chain uses TRBV7-9 and TRBJ2-1; 13 bases agree with TRBD2. Germline V gives CDR1 SEHNR, CDR2 FQNEAQ (reference sequence). V shed 4 bases and J 6 bases; nucleotides not matched to a gene: 3. This CDR3 comprises 15 residues. Here the CDR3 DNA reads TGTGCCAGCAGCTCCGGGACTAGCGGGACCAATGAGCAGTTCTTC. Its translation: CASSSGTSGTNEQFF.